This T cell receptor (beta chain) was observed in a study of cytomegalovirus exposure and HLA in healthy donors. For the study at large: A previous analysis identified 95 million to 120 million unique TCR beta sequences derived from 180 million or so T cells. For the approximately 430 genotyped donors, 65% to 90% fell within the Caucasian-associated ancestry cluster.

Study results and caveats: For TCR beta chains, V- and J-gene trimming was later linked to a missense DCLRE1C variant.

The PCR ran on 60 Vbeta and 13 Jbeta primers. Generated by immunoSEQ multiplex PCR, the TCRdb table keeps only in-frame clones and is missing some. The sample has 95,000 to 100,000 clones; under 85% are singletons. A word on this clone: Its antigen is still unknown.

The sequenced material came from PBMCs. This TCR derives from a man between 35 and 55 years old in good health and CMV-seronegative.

The CDR3 coding sequence is TGTGCCAGCAGCCTCCGGACTAGCGGGGGGTTTTTTAGCACAGATACGCAGTATTTT. Amino acids: CASSLRTSGGFFSTDTQYF. The chain couples TRBV7-2 to TRBJ2-3; TRBD2 matches at 14 bases. Germline values: CDR1 SGHTA, CDR2 FQGNSA. This CDR3 has 19 amino acids. Germline trimming cut 5 bases from V and 0 bases from J; bases unmatched to any gene: 10.